This T cell receptor (beta chain) was recovered during a study of beta chain features in type 1 diabetes. Background on the study: Patients looked much like healthy donors when it came to age, gender and cell yields. Taken together, all samples contributed nearly 110 million examined sorted cells.

cDNA synthesis used the whole RNA isolate, giving expressed TCRB sequences. Repertoires were generated with immunoSEQ multiplex PCR, while TCRdb's copy carries only in-frame clones and drops some. The sample has tens of thousands of clones, 30% to 40% seen once. Losses at the gene ends were 5 bases for V and 8 bases for J; bases not matched to a gene: 13. This CDR3 has 15 amino acids. CDR1 is SGDLS, CDR2 YYNGEE, per germline. The sequence came from a woman younger than 30 in good health. The sequenced sample was stem cell memory CD4+ T cells from blood. This sequence joins TRBV9 and TRBJ2-1, with 7 bases fitting TRBD2. CDR3 region: CASRWGEGPGDEQFF. CDR3 coding DNA: TGTGCCAGCAGGTGGGGGGAGGGCCCGGGGGATGAGCAGTTCTTC.